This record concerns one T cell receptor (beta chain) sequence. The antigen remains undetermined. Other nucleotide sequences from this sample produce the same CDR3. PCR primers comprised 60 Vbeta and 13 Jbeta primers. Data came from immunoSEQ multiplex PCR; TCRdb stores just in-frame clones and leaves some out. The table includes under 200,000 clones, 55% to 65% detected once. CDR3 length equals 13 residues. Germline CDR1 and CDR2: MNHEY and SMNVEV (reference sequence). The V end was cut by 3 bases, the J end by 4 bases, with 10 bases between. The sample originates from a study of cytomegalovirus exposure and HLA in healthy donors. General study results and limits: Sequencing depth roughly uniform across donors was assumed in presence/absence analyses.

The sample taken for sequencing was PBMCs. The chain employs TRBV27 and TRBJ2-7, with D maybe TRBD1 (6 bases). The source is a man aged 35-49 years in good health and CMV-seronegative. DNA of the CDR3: TGTGCCAGCAGTTTGGGCAGGGGTTACGAGCAGTACTTC. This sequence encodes CASSLGRGYEQYF.